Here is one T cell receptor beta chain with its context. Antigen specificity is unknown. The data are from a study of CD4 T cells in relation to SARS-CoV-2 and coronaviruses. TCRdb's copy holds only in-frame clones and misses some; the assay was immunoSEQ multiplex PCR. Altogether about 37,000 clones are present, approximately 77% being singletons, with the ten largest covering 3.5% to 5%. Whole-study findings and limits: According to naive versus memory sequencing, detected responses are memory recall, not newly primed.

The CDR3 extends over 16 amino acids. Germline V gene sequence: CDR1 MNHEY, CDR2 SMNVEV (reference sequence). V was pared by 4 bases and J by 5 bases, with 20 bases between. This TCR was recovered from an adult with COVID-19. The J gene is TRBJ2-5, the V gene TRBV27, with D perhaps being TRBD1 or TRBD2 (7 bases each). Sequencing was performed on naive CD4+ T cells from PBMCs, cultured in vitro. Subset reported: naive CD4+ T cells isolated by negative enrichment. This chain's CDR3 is CASSYSGGVVRETQYF. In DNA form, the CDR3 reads TGTGCCAGCAGTTATTCAGGGGGGGTGGTCCGGGAGACCCAGTACTTC.